This TCR beta chain derives from a study of blood T cells in healthy people across ages. Sample-barcoded 5' priming and a J-beta primer mix drove a second PCR of 7 to 11 cycles. Each CDR3 protein is one row after TCRdb ran MiXCR on the 5' RACE reads. The sample shows around 1,000,000 distinct CDR3 sequences, approximately 25% of them seen only once. The CDR3 loop spans 16 amino acids. The ends lost 0 bases at V and 7 bases at J; junction bases unmatched: 7. The germline CDR1 and CDR2 sequences are SQVTM and ANQGSEA. These data also formed part of another study, on T cells of mothers and their children.

The receptor was derived from a girl aged 2 to 9 in good health. The V call is TRBV29-1, the J call TRBJ2-1; 12 bases line up with TRBD2. The sample comprised blood. This chain's CDR3 is CSVEDHQTSGSNEQFF. The CDR3 nucleotides are TGCAGCGTTGAAGATCATCAGACTAGCGGGAGTAATGAGCAGTTCTTC.